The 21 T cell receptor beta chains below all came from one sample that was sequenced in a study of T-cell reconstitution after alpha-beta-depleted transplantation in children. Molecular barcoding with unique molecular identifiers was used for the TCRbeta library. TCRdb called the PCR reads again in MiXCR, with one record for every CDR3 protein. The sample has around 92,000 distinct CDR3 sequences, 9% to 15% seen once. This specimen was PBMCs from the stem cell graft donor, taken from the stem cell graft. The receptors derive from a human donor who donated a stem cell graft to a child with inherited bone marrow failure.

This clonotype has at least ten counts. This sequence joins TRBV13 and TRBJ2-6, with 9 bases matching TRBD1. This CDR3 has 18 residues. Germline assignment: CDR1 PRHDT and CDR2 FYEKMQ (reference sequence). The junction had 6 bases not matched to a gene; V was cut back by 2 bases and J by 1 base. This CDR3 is CASSLSGQGRSGANVLTF. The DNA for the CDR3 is TGTGCCAGCAGCTTAAGTGGACAGGGGCGATCTGGGGCCAACGTCCTGACTTTC.

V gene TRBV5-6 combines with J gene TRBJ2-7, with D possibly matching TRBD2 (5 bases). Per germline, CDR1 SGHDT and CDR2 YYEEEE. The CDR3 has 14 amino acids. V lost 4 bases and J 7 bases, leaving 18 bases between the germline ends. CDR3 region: CASSPEVRSGEQYF. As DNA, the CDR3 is TGTGCCAGCAGCCCGGAGGTCCGATCGGGGGAGCAGTACTTC.

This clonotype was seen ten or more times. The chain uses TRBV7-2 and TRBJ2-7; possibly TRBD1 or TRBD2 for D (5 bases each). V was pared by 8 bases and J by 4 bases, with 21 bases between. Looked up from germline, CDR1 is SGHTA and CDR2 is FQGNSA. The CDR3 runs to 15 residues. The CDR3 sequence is CASGYGGTSNYEQYF. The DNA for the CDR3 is TGTGCCAGCGGCTATGGGGGTACTTCAAATTACGAGCAGTACTTC.

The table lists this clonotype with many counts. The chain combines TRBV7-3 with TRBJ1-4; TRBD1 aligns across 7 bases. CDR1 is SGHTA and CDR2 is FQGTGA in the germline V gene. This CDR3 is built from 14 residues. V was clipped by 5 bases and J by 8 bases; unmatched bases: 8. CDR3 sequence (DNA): TGTGCCAGCAGCCCGACAGGGTCAGGAGAAAAACTGTTTTTT. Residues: CASSPTGSGEKLFF.

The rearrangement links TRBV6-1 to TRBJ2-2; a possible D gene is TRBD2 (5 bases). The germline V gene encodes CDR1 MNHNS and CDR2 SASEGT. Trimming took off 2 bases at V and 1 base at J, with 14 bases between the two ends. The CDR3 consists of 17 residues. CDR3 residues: CASSEQRTRGNTGELFF. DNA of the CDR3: TGTGCCAGCAGTGAACAGCGGACCCGGGGGAACACCGGGGAGCTGTTTTTT.

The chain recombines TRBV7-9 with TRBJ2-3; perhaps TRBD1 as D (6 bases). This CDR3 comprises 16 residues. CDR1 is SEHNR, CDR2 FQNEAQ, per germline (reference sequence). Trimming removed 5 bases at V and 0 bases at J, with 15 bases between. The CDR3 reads CASSLGQTSSTDTQYF. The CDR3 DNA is TGTGCCAGCAGCCTCGGACAGACCTCTAGCACAGATACGCAGTATTTT.

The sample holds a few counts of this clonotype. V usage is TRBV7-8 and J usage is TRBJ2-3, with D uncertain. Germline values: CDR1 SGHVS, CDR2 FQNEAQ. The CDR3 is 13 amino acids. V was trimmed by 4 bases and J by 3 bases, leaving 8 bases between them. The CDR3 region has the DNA TGTGCCAGCAGCTCCCCTAGGACAGATACGCAGTATTTT. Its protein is CASSSPRTDTQYF.

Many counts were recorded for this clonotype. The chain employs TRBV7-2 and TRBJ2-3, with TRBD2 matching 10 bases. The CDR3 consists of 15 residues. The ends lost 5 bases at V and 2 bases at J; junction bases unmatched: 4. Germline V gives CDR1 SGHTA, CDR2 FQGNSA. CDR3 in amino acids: CASSRSGGFTDTQYF. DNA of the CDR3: TGTGCCAGCAGCCGTAGCGGGGGGTTCACAGATACGCAGTATTTT.

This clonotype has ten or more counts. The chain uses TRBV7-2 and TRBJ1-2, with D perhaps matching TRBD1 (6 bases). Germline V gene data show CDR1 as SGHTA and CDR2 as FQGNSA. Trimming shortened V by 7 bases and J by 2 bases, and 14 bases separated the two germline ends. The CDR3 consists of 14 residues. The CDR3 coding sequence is TGTGCCAGCAACAATAGGAGGGGGAACTATGGCTACACCTTC. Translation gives CASNNRRGNYGYTF.

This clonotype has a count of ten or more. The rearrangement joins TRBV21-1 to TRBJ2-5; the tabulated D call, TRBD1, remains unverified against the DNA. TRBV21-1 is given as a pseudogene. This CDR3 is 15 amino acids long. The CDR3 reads CSSSKWANDRETQYF. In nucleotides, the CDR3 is TGTTCCAGCAGCAAATGGGCGAACGACCGAGAGACCCAGTACTTC.

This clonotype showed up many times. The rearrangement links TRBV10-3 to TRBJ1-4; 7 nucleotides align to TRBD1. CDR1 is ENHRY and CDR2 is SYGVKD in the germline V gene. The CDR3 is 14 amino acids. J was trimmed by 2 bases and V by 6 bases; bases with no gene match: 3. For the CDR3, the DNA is TGTGCCATCAGGCAGGGGGGGACTAATGAAAAACTGTTTTTT. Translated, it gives CAIRQGGTNEKLFF.

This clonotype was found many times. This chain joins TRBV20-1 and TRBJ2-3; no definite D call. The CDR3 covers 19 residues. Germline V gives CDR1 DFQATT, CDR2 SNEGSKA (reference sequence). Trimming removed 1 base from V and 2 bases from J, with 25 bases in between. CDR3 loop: CSARARPDGRRSLTDTQYF. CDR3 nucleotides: TGCAGTGCTAGAGCCCGACCGGACGGGCGTCGAAGCCTCACAGATACGCAGTATTTT.

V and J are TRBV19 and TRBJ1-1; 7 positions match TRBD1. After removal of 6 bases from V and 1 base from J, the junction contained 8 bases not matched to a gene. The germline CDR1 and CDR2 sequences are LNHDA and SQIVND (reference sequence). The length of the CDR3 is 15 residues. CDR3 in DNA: TGTGCCAGTAGACGACGACAGGGCCAGAACACTGAAGCTTTCTTT. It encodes CASRRRQGQNTEAFF.

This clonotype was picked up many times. The CDR3 loop reads CASSYASSNEQFF. The CDR3 DNA follows: TGTGCCAGCAGTTACGCTAGCAGCAATGAGCAGTTCTTC. The chain employs TRBV6-2 or TRBV6-3 and TRBJ2-1; a weak D match, TRBD2 (5 bases). Per the germline V gene, CDR1 is MNHEY and CDR2 is SVGEGT. The CDR3 spans 13 residues. V lost 2 bases to trimming and J lost 6 bases, with 8 bases between them.

The CDR3 protein is CAMGPGRLGWRMGGYNEQFF. The DNA for the CDR3 is TGTGCCATGGGCCCCGGGCGCCTCGGCTGGCGGATGGGGGGCTACAATGAGCAGTTCTTC. The chain joins TRBV13 to TRBJ2-1; tentatively, D is TRBD2 (6 bases). V was pared by 10 bases and J by 3 bases, with 34 bases between. The CDR3 is 20 amino acids. The V gene's germline CDR1 is PRHDT and CDR2 FYEKMQ (reference sequence).

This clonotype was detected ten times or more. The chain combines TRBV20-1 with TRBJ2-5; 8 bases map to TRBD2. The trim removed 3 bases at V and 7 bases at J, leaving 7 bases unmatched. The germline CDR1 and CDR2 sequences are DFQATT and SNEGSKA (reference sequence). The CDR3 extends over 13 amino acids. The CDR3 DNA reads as TGCAGTGCTAGGTCGCGGGGGGAGAGGACCCAGTACTTC. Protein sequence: CSARSRGERTQYF.

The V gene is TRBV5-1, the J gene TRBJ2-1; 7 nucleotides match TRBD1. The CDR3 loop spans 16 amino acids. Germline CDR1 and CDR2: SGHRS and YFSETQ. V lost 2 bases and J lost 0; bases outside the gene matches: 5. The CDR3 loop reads CASSFQTGSSYNEQFF. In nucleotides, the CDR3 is TGCGCCAGCAGCTTTCAGACAGGGAGCTCCTACAATGAGCAGTTCTTC.

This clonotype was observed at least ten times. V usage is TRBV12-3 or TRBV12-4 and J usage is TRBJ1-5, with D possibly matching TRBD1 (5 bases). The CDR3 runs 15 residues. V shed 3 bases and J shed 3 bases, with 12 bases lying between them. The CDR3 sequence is CASSFPGQFNQPQHF. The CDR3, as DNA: TGTGCCAGCAGTTTTCCGGGGCAGTTCAATCAGCCCCAGCATTTT.

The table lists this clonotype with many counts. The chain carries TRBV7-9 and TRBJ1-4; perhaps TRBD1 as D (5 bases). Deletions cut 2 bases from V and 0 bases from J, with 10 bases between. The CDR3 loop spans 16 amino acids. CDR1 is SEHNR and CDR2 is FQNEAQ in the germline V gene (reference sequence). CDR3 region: CASSLRQTATNEKLFF. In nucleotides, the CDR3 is TGTGCCAGCAGCTTACGGCAGACAGCAACTAATGAAAAACTGTTTTTT.

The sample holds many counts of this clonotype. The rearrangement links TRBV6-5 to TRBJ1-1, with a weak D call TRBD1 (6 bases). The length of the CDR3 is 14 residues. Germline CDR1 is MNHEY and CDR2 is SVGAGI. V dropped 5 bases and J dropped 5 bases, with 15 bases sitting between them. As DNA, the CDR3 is TGTGCCAGCAGTAGACTCCCTCAGGGGACTGAAGCTTTCTTT. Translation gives CASSRLPQGTEAFF.

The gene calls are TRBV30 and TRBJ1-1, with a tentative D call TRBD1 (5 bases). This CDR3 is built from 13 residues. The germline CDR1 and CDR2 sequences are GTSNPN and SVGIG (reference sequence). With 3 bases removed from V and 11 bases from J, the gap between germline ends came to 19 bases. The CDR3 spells CAWSPGGGRQAFF. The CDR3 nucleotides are TGTGCCTGGAGCCCCGGTGGGGGTAGGCAGGCTTTCTTT.